Included here is one T cell receptor (beta chain) sequence, with context. What it binds is unknown. The sample is drawn from a study of shared clonotypes between healthy human individuals. Study at large: Two female and a few male donors aged 18 to 49 were enrolled. Used for every donor were three CD4 naive, three CD4 memory, two CD8 naive and one CD8 memory plate. General observations from the study: Shared across a few donors were roughly 4.8% of the naive CD4 clonotypes.

The repertoire was sequenced with immunoSEQ multiplex PCR; TCRdb's copy has only in-frame clones and lacks some. The data hold 780,000 or so clones, with roughly 72% observed a single time. Sequencing input: memory CD4+ T cells sorted from blood. Subset defined: CD45RA-negative fraction. The receptor was derived from a woman in her thirties in good health.

CDR3 sequence: CASRETNYNEQFF. Here the CDR3 DNA reads TGCGCCAGCCGGGAAACAAACTACAATGAGCAGTTCTTC. V and J are TRBV5-1 and TRBJ2-1; D perhaps matches TRBD2 (5 bases). The CDR3 contains 13 residues. CDR1 and CDR2 (germline): SGHRS, YFSETQ. V lost 7 bases and J 3 bases, leaving 11 bases between the germline ends.